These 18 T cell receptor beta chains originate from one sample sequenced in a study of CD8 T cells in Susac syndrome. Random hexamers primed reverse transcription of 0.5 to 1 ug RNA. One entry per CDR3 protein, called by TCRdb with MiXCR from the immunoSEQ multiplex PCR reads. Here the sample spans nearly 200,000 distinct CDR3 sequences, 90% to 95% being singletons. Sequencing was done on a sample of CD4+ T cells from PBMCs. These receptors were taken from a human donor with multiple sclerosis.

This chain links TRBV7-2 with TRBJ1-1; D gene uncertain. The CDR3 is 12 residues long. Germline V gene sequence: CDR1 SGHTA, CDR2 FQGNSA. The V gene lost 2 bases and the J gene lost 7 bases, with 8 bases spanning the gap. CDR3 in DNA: TGTGCCAGCAGCTTATTTCAGATTGAAGCTTTCTTT. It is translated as CASSLFQIEAFF.

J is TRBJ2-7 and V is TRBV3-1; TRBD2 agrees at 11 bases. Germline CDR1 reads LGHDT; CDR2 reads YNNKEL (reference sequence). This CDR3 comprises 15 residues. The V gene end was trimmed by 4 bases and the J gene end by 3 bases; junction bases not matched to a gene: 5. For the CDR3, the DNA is TGTGCCAGCAGCCTCGGTCTAGCGGGAGGCTACGAGCAGTACTTC. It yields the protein CASSLGLAGGYEQYF.

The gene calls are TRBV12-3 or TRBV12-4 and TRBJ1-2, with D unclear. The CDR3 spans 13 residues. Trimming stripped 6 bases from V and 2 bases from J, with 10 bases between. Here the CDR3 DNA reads TGTGCCAGCAGGCGCACAGAAAACTATGGCTACACCTTC. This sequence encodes CASRRTENYGYTF.

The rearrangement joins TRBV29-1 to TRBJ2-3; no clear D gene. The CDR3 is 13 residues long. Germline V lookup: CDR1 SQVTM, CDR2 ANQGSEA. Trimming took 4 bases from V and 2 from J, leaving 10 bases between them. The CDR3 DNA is TGCAGCGTTGGGAATTCTCTCACAGATACGCAGTATTTT. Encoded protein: CSVGNSLTDTQYF.

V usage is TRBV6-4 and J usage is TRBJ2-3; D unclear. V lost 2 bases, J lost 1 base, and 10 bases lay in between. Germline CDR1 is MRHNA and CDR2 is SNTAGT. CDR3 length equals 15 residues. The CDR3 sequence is CASSDPSLGTDTQYF. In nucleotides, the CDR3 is TGTGCCAGCAGTGACCCCTCCCTCGGCACAGATACGCAGTATTTT.

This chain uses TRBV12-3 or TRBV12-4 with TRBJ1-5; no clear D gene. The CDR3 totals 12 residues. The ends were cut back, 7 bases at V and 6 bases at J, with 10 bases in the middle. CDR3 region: CASTLDLQPQHF. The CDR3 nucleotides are TGTGCCAGCACCCTAGATCTTCAGCCCCAGCATTTT.

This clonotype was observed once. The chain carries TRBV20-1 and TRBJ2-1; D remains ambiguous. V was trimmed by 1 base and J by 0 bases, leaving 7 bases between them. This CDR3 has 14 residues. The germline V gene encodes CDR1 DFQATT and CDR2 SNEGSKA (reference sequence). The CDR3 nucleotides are TGCAGTGCTAGAGTCCACAGCTCCTACAATGAGCAGTTCTTC. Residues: CSARVHSSYNEQFF.

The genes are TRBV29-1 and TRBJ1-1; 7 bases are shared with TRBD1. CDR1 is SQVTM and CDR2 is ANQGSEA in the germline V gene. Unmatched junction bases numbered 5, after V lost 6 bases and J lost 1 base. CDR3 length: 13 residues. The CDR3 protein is CSVMGQWNTEAFF. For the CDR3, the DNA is TGCAGCGTAATGGGACAGTGGAACACTGAAGCTTTCTTT.

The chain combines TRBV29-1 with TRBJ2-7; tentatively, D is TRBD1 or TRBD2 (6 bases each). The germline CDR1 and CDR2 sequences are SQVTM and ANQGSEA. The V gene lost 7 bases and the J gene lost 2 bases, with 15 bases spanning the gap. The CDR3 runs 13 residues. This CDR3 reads CSGGDKATYEQYF. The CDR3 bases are TGCAGCGGGGGGGACAAGGCAACCTACGAGCAGTACTTC.

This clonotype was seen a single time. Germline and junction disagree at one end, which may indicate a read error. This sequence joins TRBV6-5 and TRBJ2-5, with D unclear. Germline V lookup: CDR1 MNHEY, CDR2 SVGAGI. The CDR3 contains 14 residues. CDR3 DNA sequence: TGTGCCAGCAGGCCAGACTCGCCCCAAGAGGCCCAGTACTTC. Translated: CASRPDSPQEAQYF.

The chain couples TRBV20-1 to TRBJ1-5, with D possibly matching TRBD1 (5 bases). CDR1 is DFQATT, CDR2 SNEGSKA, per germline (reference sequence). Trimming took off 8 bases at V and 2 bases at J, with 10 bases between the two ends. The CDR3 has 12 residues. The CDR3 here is CSTSRGNQPQHF. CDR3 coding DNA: TGCAGTACAAGCAGGGGCAATCAGCCCCAGCATTTT.

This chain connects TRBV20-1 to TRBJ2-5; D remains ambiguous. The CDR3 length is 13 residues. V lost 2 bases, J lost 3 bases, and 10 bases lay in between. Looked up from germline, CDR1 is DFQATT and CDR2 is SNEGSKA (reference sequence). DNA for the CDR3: TGCAGTGCTAGACAGCGTGGAAAAGAGACCCAGTACTTC. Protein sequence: CSARQRGKETQYF.

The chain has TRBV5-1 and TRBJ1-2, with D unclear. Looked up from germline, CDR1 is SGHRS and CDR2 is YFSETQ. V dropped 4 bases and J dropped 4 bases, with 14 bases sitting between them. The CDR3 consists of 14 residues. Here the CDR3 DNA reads TGCGCCAGCAGCCGCCTGGAGGTGCGCTATGGCTACACCTTC. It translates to CASSRLEVRYGYTF.

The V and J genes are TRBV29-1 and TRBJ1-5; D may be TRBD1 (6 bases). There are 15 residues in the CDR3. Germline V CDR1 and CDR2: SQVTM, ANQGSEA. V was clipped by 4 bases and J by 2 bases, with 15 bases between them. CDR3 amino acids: CSVGRTVQGNQPQHF. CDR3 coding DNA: TGCAGCGTTGGTCGGACAGTACAAGGCAATCAGCCCCAGCATTTT.

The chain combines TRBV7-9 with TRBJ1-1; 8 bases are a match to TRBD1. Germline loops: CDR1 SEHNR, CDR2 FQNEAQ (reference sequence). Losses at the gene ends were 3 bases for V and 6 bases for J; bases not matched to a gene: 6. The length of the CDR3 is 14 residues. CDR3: CASSFRDRLSEAFF. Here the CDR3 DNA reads TGTGCCAGCAGCTTCCGGGACAGGTTATCTGAAGCTTTCTTT.

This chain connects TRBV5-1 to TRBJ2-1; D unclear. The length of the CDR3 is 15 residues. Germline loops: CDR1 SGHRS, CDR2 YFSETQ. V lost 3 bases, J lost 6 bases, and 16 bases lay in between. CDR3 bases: TGCGCCAGCAGCTCGAACTCCCTTACCCGCAATGAGCAGTTCTTC. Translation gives CASSSNSLTRNEQFF.

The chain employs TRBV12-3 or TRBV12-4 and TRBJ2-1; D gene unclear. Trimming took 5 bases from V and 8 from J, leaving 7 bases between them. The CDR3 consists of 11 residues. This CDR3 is CASSPRDEQFF. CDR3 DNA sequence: TGTGCCAGCAGTCCCAGAGATGAGCAGTTCTTC.

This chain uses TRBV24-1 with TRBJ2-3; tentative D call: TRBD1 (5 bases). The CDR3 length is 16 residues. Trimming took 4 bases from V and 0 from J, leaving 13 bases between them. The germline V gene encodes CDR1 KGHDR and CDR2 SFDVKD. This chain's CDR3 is CATSDATGRSTDTQYF. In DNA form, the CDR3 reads TGTGCCACCAGTGACGCAACAGGCCGAAGCACAGATACGCAGTATTTT.